This note documents a single T cell receptor (beta chain) sequence. Based on its abundance in the sample, this clonotype is medium-sized (0.01 to 0.1%). This clone's antigen is unknown. No base quality information exists; no much larger clone differs at one position. Receptors were amplified or captured by 5' RACE. The sequencing machine was a NextSeq 500. In the TCR library protocol, unique molecular identifiers were attached to individual cDNA molecules to correct for PCR bias and sequencing error. Sequencing covered both TCR alpha and beta chains, and within each sample the abundances of alpha and beta sequences were tightly co-correlated. Regarding the original processing steps: Decombinator V4 was used to annotate TCR sequences for V gene, J gene and CDR3. Expanded TCRs were defined as changing significantly between any two time points under a Poisson model with p below 0.0001. Abundances of TCRs were expressed as counts per million after normalisation to the total number of TCRs sequenced in each sample. MAIT TCRs were defined by TRAV1-2 paired with TRAJ12, TRAJ20 or TRAJ33, and iNKT TCRs by TRAV10 paired with TRAJ18. A search of VDJdb, accessed on 1 November 2021, was run for TCRs annotated to CMV, EBV and SARS-CoV-2, with TCRs annotated for multiple antigens excluded. TCRdb trimmed the raw reads at Q25, called clones with MiXCR and kept productive beta chains. Merged by CDR3 protein, the rows form single entries marked with the most common genes and DNA. The V and J calls here are based on TCRdb, not the publication. The sample data list 75,000 to 80,000 distinct CDR3 sequences, and approximately 10% of these were observed just once. Of the sample, about 12% is held by the ten largest clones.

V loses 6 bases of germline sequence and J loses 0 bases, and the interval between the two ends is 9 bases. The CDR3 numbers 15 residues from cysteine through phenylalanine. Of the read, only the CDR3 DNA is kept; its 45 bases are in frame from base 1. CDR1 and CDR2 (LGHDT, YNNKEL) derive from the germline V gene (reference sequence). The data originate from a study of early T cells in non-severe SARS-CoV-2 infection (dated by TCRdb to about 2021). Study-wide context: Because TCR sequencing relied on bulk RNA taken from unsorted whole blood, pairing of alpha and beta chains was not possible. What the research found in general, with its limitations: VDJdb matching was skewed toward anti-spike CD8 responses and likely underestimated virus-specific expansions by missing private and CD4 specificities.

Set within a cohort of healthcare workers in London, UK, this nested case-control study involved weekly PCR testing of nasopharyngeal swabs along with blood sampling. Healthcare workers were recruited between 23 and 31 March 2020, during the week of the UK lockdown, and were followed weekly for up to about 16 weeks. This TCR was recovered from an adult who was a healthcare worker with PCR-confirmed SARS-CoV-2 infection or an uninfected control (not recorded which). Specimen: whole blood, collected at baseline. The rearrangement combines TRBV3-1 with TRBJ2-6; no D segment can be confidently identified. CDR3 region: CASSPPTSGANVLTF. The DNA is as follows: TGTGCCAGCAGTCCACCCACCTCTGGGGCCAACGTCCTGACTTTC.